Shown below are 2 T cell receptor beta chains from a single sample sequenced in a study of persistence of HIV-infected CD4 T cells (dated by TCRdb to between 2020 and 2021). The treatment or condition label for this specimen denotes: suppressive antiretroviral therapy. A pool of overlapping HIV-1 Gag 15-mer peptides was used at 0.9 to 1 ug per peptide per mL for cell stimulation. Responding CD4+ T cells were sorted on the basis of upregulation of both CD40 ligand and CD69. These receptors have no identified antigens. The immunoSEQ hsTCRB assay version 4, run in survey mode, was used to sequence TCRbeta repertoires from genomic DNA. Held by TCRdb, this immuneACCESS table contains in-frame sequences only and omits some clones. Under half of the omission traces to an unresolved V gene where checked; the cause of the rest is unknown. Recorded for this sample are under 35,000 clones; 70% of them occurred a single time. The ten largest make up approximately 1.4% of the sample.

This specimen was CD4+ T cells sorted from PBMCs after approximately 18-hour stimulation, taken from a patient who received antiretroviral therapy. The sample's cell subset or site, from its label and the paper: CD40L+CD69+ CD4 T cells responding to HIV-1 Gag peptides. These receptors were collected from an adult man with HIV who was CMV-seropositive.

This rearrangement joins TRBV3-1 (or the pseudogene TRBV3-2) to TRBJ2-3, with a possible D match to TRBD1 (5 bases). Germline V gene lookup returns CDR1 LGHDT and CDR2 YNNKEL (reference sequence). With 3 bases removed from V and 2 bases from J, the gap between germline ends came to 15 bases. This CDR3 region has 16 residues. The CDR3 spells CASSHQGVAFTDTQYF. CDR3 nucleotide sequence: TGTGCCAGCAGCCACCAAGGGGTAGCTTTCACAGATACGCAGTATTTT.

The rearrangement uses TRBV6-4 and TRBJ2-6, with 9 bases lining up with TRBD2. The trim removed 7 bases at V and 0 bases at J, leaving 10 bases unmatched. The CDR3 contains 18 residues. CDR1 and CDR2 (germline): MRHNA, SNTAGT. CDR3 loop: CASTLPIAGASGANVLTF. For the CDR3, the DNA is TGTGCCAGCACCCTCCCAATAGCGGGGGCCTCTGGGGCCAACGTCCTGACTTTC.